This TCR beta chain derives from a study of cytomegalovirus exposure and HLA in healthy donors. The study's findings and limits: As a later analysis showed, several of the most significant clusters appeared to be linked to common viral pathogens.

V was clipped by 3 bases and J by 3 bases, with 14 bases between them. CDR3 size: 15 residues. The germline gives CDR1 MNHNS, CDR2 SASEGT. Comments on this clone: Its matching antigen is unknown.

Unrecorded immune exposures were likely, despite nominal health at sampling. The PCR used 60 Vbeta and 13 Jbeta primers. Study processing details: Some 11 million of the roughly 77 million unique TCR beta chains counted in a later analysis were shared. Here immunoSEQ multiplex PCR was the method, and the copy in TCRdb shows in-frame clones only, minus some. The V and J calls and clone size were taken over from that table, and D and trimming were inferred from the DNA. The sample shows 100,000 to 150,000 clones, 55% to 75% of them seen only once. The chain is built from TRBV6-1 and TRBJ1-2, with a possible D match to TRBD1 (5 bases). The TCR originated in a man aged 50-59 years in good health and CMV-seropositive. Sequencing was carried out using PBMCs. CDR3 coding DNA: TGTGCCAGCAGTGAGGTTTTCAGGGATCACTATGGCTACACCTTC. Protein product: CASSEVFRDHYGYTF.